One and the same sample provided the 27 T cell receptor beta chains below, sequenced in a study of regulatory T cells in long-lasting Graves disease. Arm-PCR of CDR3 regions and iRepertoire HTBI primers were the basis on which TCR beta libraries were built. TCRdb reanalysed the multiplex PCR reads using MiXCR and keeps one entry per CDR3 protein. The sample records about 360,000 distinct CDR3 sequences, roughly 16% being singletons. As for time point: newly diagnosed GD, antithyroid drugs for less than 3 months. The authors made the TCR library using RNA they extracted from PBMCs. Another study also made use of these data, one on T cells in Graves' hyperthyroidism and ophthalmopathy.

Sequencing was performed on peripheral blood mononuclear cells (PBMCs), taken at new diagnosis, from a patient treated with antithyroid drugs. These receptors all come from a woman between 18 and 29 years old with Graves disease.

This clonotype was observed a few times. This rearrangement joins TRBV24-1 to TRBJ1-5; a possible D gene is TRBD1 (5 bases). The V gene's germline CDR1 is KGHDR and CDR2 SFDVKD. Trimming cost V 9 bases and J 4 bases, with 6 bases left between them. The CDR3 is 11 residues long. In DNA, the CDR3 is TGTGCCACCGGGGCTAATCAGCCCCAGCATTTT. Translated: CATGANQPQHF.

This clonotype was detected a few times. This chain links TRBV20-1 with TRBJ1-2; 9 bases map to TRBD1. The CDR3 length is 12 residues. Germline V gene sequence: CDR1 DFQATT, CDR2 SNEGSKA (reference sequence). V was clipped by 6 bases and J by 9 bases; unmatched bases: 8. CDR3 sequence: CSANTGGSSYTF. The CDR3, as DNA: TGCAGTGCCAATACAGGGGGCAGTAGCTACACCTTC.

This clonotype was counted ten times or more. V and J are TRBV11-2 and TRBJ2-1; the D gene is possibly TRBD2 (6 bases). This CDR3 is 13 amino acids long. Germline V gives CDR1 SGHAT, CDR2 FQNNGV. Trimming removed 4 bases from V and 7 bases from J, with 11 bases in between. CDR3 sequence: CASSYIGGNEQFF. CDR3 DNA: TGTGCCAGCAGCTACATCGGGGGTAATGAGCAGTTCTTC.

V usage is TRBV10-3 and J usage is TRBJ1-2; D uncertain. The ends were cut back, 7 bases at V and 4 bases at J, with 10 bases in the middle. Germline values: CDR1 ENHRY, CDR2 SYGVKD. This CDR3 has 12 amino acids. CDR3 sequence: CAITDGRYGYTF. In DNA, the CDR3 is TGTGCCATCACAGACGGCCGCTATGGCTACACCTTC.

This clonotype showed up many times. This chain uses TRBV20-1 with TRBJ2-7; possibly TRBD1 for D (6 bases). CDR3 length: 15 residues. Trimming removed 1 base from V and 0 bases from J, with 13 bases in between. From germline, CDR1 is DFQATT and CDR2 SNEGSKA (reference sequence). In DNA, the CDR3 is TGCAGTGCTAGAGCGGGGACACATGGCTCCTACGAGCAGTACTTC. This codes for CSARAGTHGSYEQYF.

This chain links TRBV19 with TRBJ2-7; the match to TRBD1 covers 8 bases. The germline CDR1 and CDR2 sequences are LNHDA and SQIVND (reference sequence). This CDR3 comprises 14 residues. J lost 5 bases, V lost 7 bases, and 10 bases had no gene match. This CDR3 is CASTETGERDEQYF. The CDR3 region has the DNA TGTGCCAGTACCGAGACAGGGGAGCGCGACGAGCAGTACTTC.

This clonotype was detected many times. The genes are TRBV6-1 and TRBJ2-7, with D unclear. The CDR3 consists of 15 residues. Trimming removed 3 bases at V and 5 bases at J, with 17 bases between. Looked up from germline, CDR1 is MNHNS and CDR2 is SASEGT. The CDR3 loop reads CASSDYPPRPNEQYF. The CDR3 nucleotides read TGTGCCAGCAGTGATTATCCCCCCAGACCCAACGAGCAGTACTTC.

In DNA form, the CDR3 reads TGTGCCAGCAGTGACTCGGCGGGAGGGCTGACAGATACGCAGTATTTT. It codes for CASSDSAGGLTDTQYF. The chain joins TRBV6-4 to TRBJ2-3; TRBD2 matches at 9 bases. The ends lost 0 bases at V and 3 bases at J; junction bases unmatched: 4. The length of the CDR3 is 16 residues. Germline assignment: CDR1 MRHNA and CDR2 SNTAGT.

This clonotype was counted at least ten times. This chain joins TRBV6-1 and TRBJ1-2, with D uncertain. The germline V and J ends were trimmed by 0 bases and 5 bases, with 16 bases remaining between them. This CDR3 spans 16 amino acids. CDR1 and CDR2 (germline): MNHNS, SASEGT. CDR3 amino acids: CASSEASWTDRYGYTF. The CDR3 nucleotides read TGTGCCAGCAGTGAAGCGTCTTGGACGGATAGATATGGCTACACCTTC.

The chain joins TRBV4-1 to TRBJ2-7; D may be TRBD1 (6 bases). The V and J ends lost 0 bases and 1 base respectively, with 7 bases between them. Germline V gene lookup returns CDR1 MGHRA and CDR2 YSYEKL. This CDR3 spans 14 amino acids. The CDR3, as DNA: TGCGCCAGCAGCCAAGAGAGGGGGTCCTACGAGCAGTACTTC. Translating gives CASSQERGSYEQYF.

This clonotype was detected many times. The rearrangement links TRBV5-1 to TRBJ1-1; the D is unclear. The CDR3 is 16 amino acids. The V end was cut by 1 base, the J end by 3 bases, with 16 bases between. The germline CDR1 and CDR2 sequences are SGHRS and YFSETQ. In DNA form, the CDR3 reads TGCGCCAGCAGCTTGACGATCTTTCGAAGGGACACTGAAGCTTTCTTT. Translation: CASSLTIFRRDTEAFF.

This clonotype was counted between two and nine times. The chain joins TRBV9 to TRBJ1-1, with TRBD1 matching 10 bases. The CDR3 consists of 17 residues. Looked up from germline, CDR1 is SGDLS and CDR2 is YYNGEE. V gave up 0 bases and J gave up 3 bases; unmatched junction bases: 8. The CDR3 sequence is CASSVDPTGGYHTEAFF. DNA for the CDR3: TGTGCCAGCAGCGTAGATCCGACAGGGGGCTATCACACTGAAGCTTTCTTT.

In this sample, this clonotype turned up many times. V gene TRBV5-6 combines with J gene TRBJ1-2; tentatively, D is TRBD1 (6 bases). The CDR3 sequence is 14 residues long. Trimming left V 4 bases short and J 2 bases short, with 12 bases between. Germline V lookup: CDR1 SGHDT, CDR2 YYEEEE. The DNA of the CDR3 is TGTGCCAGCAGCCCCCCGACAGGAAACTATGGCTACACCTTC. Its protein is CASSPPTGNYGYTF.

CDR3: CASGLPRTSGGAVSFNEQFF. CDR3 DNA sequence: TGTGCTAGTGGTTTGCCCCGGACTAGCGGGGGGGCGGTTAGTTTCAATGAGCAGTTCTTC. The rearrangement joins TRBV12-5 to TRBJ2-1; 15 bases agree with TRBD2. This CDR3 region has 20 residues. Germline V gene sequence: CDR1 LGHNT, CDR2 FRNRAP. V shed 2 bases and J 6 bases; nucleotides not matched to a gene: 14.

With regard to this clonotype: A much larger clone sits a single nucleotide away, making a read error possible. The chain employs TRBV20-1 and TRBJ2-3, with D perhaps being TRBD1 or TRBD2 (5 bases each). Trimming removed 5 bases at V and 5 bases at J, with 23 bases between. Germline lookup yields CDR1 DFQATT and CDR2 SNEGSKA (reference sequence). The CDR3 covers 16 residues. This chain's CDR3 is CSAPFRDPTVRDTQYF. CDR3 in DNA: TGCAGTGCTCCATTCCGGGACCCCACCGTGCGAGATACGCAGTATTTT.

This clonotype showed up many times. The genes are TRBV19 and TRBJ2-7, with D tentatively TRBD2 (6 bases). The CDR3 has 15 residues. Trimming left V 7 bases short and J 5 bases short, with 21 bases between. Germline V CDR1 and CDR2: LNHDA, SQIVND (reference sequence). CDR3 coding DNA: TGTGCCAGTACCCCAACCGGGGCGGGACGCCACGAGCAGTACTTC. It is translated as CASTPTGAGRHEQYF.

This clonotype was detected a few times. The chain combines TRBV20-1 with TRBJ1-3, with TRBD1 as a possible D gene (6 bases). V lost 1 base to trimming and J lost 0 bases, with 19 bases between them. This CDR3 spans 18 amino acids. The germline V gene encodes CDR1 DFQATT and CDR2 SNEGSKA (reference sequence). Here the CDR3 reads CSARVLWAGAYSGNTIYF. In DNA, the CDR3 is TGCAGTGCTAGAGTTTTGTGGGCAGGGGCCTACTCTGGAAACACCATATATTTT.

This clonotype showed up just a few times. V is TRBV29-1 and J is TRBJ1-2, with 11 bases identical to TRBD1. The V gene's germline CDR1 is SQVTM and CDR2 ANQGSEA. V trimming: 3 bases; J trimming: 4 bases; junction bases outside the gene matches: 4. The CDR3 consists of 14 residues. For the CDR3, the DNA is TGCAGCGTTGAGGGGGGGACAGGGGGCTATGGCTACACCTTC. Its protein product is CSVEGGTGGYGYTF.

This CDR3 is CSVSVGGVGQPQHF. CDR3 DNA sequence: TGCAGCGTTTCGGTCGGGGGAGTGGGTCAGCCCCAGCATTTT. V usage is TRBV29-1 and J usage is TRBJ1-5; tentatively, D is TRBD1 (5 bases). The V end was cut by 5 bases, the J end by 6 bases, with 17 bases between. CDR1 SQVTM and CDR2 ANQGSEA come from the germline V gene. CDR3 size: 14 residues.

Ten or more counts support this clonotype. The chain combines TRBV3-1 with TRBJ1-1, with a possible D match to TRBD1 (6 bases). The V end was cut by 7 bases, the J end by 3 bases, with 15 bases between. Germline loops: CDR1 LGHDT, CDR2 YNNKEL (reference sequence). The length of the CDR3 is 14 residues. In DNA, the CDR3 is TGTGCCAGCACCACCAGAGGGGGGGACACTGAAGCTTTCTTT. Its translation is CASTTRGGDTEAFF.

This clonotype was counted many times. The rearrangement joins TRBV12-3 or TRBV12-4 to TRBJ2-1, with TRBD2 matching over 9 bases. The V segment lost 4 bases and the J segment 6 bases; nucleotides outside the gene matches: 7. The CDR3 sequence is 15 residues long. CDR3 sequence: CASSYGVAGVNEQFF. The CDR3, as DNA: TGTGCCAGCAGTTACGGGGTAGCGGGGGTCAATGAGCAGTTCTTC.

On this clonotype: A single base is all that separates this from a far larger clone, so a read error is likely. The chain has TRBV11-3 and TRBJ1-1; tentatively, D is TRBD1 (6 bases). V was shortened by 5 bases and J by 5 bases, with 18 bases between the two germline ends. The germline CDR1 and CDR2 sequences are SGHNT and YENEEA. This CDR3 is 15 amino acids long. The CDR3 sequence is CASSAHLTGETEAFF. In nucleotides, the CDR3 is TGTGCCAGCAGCGCCCATTTGACAGGTGAGACTGAAGCTTTCTTT.

This clonotype was seen many times. The J gene is TRBJ2-1, the V gene TRBV27; 7 bases are shared with TRBD1. Unmatched junction bases numbered 16, after V lost 5 bases and J lost 6 bases. This CDR3 region has 17 residues. The germline V gene has CDR1 MNHEY and CDR2 SMNVEV (reference sequence). In nucleotides, the CDR3 is TGTGCCAGCAGTCCCAACGCCGGGACAGCTACCTTCAATGAGCAGTTCTTC. Its protein is CASSPNAGTATFNEQFF.

This chain connects TRBV6-2 or TRBV6-3 to TRBJ1-5, with TRBD1 as a possible D gene (5 bases). CDR3 length equals 18 residues. Germline CDR1 and CDR2: MNHEY and SVGEGT. Trimming took off 2 bases at V and 0 bases at J, with 17 bases between the two ends. CDR3 residues: CASSYGQGEGNSNQPQHF. The CDR3 DNA sequence: TGTGCCAGCAGTTACGGCCAGGGAGAAGGGAATAGCAATCAGCCCCAGCATTTT.

The chain uses TRBV27 and TRBJ2-1; D is undetermined. Germline V gene sequence: CDR1 MNHEY, CDR2 SMNVEV (reference sequence). Trimming pared 5 bases from V and 10 bases from J, leaving 9 bases between. The CDR3 extends over 11 amino acids. The CDR3 sequence: CASSLLREQFF. As DNA, the CDR3 is TGTGCCAGCAGTCTTTTGCGGGAGCAGTTCTTC.

About this clonotype itself: This clone may be a read error of a much larger clone one base away. The chain is built from TRBV5-1 and TRBJ2-2; D is undetermined. CDR1 is SGHRS, CDR2 YFSETQ, per germline. The CDR3 has 17 residues. With 4 bases removed from V and 2 bases from J, the gap between germline ends came to 18 bases. The CDR3 coding sequence is TGCGCCAGCAGCCAAATTGGGCGGCAGACTAACACCGGGGAGCTGTTTTTT. Encoded protein: CASSQIGRQTNTGELFF.

In this sample, this clonotype turned up many times. Written as DNA, the CDR3 is TGCAGTGCTACCAGACCAGCTGCTAGCACAGATACGCAGTATTTT. Residues: CSATRPAASTDTQYF. The genes are TRBV20-1 and TRBJ2-3, with unresolved D. The CDR3 sequence is 15 residues long. Germline values: CDR1 DFQATT, CDR2 SNEGSKA (reference sequence). V was shortened by 4 bases and J by 0 bases, with 14 bases between the two germline ends.